The entry below gives a single T cell receptor beta chain sequence along with its context. The data were taken from a study of blood T cell repertoires in COVID-19. V lost 3 bases, J lost 9 bases, and 7 bases stayed unmatched. This CDR3 region has 15 residues. CDR1 MNHEY and CDR2 SMNVEV come from the germline V gene (reference sequence). Clones were sequenced by immunoSEQ multiplex PCR, and TCRdb holds only the in-frame ones, with some missing. The sample includes some 160,000 clones, 89% of them seen just once. The chain couples TRBV27 to TRBJ2-1; TRBD2 agrees at 11 bases. This clonotype was sampled from a man in his fifties or sixties with acute or convalescent COVID-19. Specimen: peripheral blood. The CDR3 DNA reads TGTGCCAGCAGTTTCGGGCTAGCGGGGGGAAGTGAGCAGTTCTTC. Amino acid sequence: CASSFGLAGGSEQFF.